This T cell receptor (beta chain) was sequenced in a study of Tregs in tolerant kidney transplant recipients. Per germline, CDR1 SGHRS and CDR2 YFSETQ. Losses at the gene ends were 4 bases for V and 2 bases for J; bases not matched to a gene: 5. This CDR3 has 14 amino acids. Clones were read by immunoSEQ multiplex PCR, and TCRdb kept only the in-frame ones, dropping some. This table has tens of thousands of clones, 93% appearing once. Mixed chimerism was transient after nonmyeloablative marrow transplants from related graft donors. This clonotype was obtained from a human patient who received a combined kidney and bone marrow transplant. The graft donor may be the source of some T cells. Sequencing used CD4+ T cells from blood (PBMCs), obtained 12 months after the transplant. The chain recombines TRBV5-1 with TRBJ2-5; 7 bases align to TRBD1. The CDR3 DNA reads TGCGCCAGCAGCATCGGGACAGTACAAGAGACCCAGTACTTC. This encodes CASSIGTVQETQYF.